A single sample gave rise to the 26 T cell receptor beta chains below, sequenced in a study of blood T cell repertoires in COVID-19. Generated by immunoSEQ multiplex PCR, the TCRdb table keeps only in-frame clones and is missing some. In the table there are some 530,000 clones, roughly 88% of which are singletons. The specimen was peripheral blood. Receptors originate from a human donor in a cohort sampled during active COVID-19.

The chain employs TRBV7-3 and TRBJ2-2, with 7 bases lining up with TRBD2. Germline CDR1 SGHTA, CDR2 FQGTGA. CDR3 size: 15 residues. The trim removed 1 base at V and 3 bases at J, leaving 2 bases unmatched. CDR3 loop: CASSLIAGDTGELFF. The CDR3 DNA reads as TGTGCCAGCAGCTTAATCGCGGGAGACACCGGGGAGCTGTTTTTT.

This clone showed up just once. J is TRBJ1-1 and V is TRBV28, with 9 bases identical to TRBD1. With 10 bases clipped from V and 2 bases from J, the junction kept 8 bases outside the gene matches. CDR1 and CDR2 from the germline V gene are MDHEN and SYDVKM. This CDR3 contains 14 residues. CDR3: CAIEPGQGNTEAFF. CDR3 DNA sequence: TGTGCCATCGAACCGGGACAGGGAAACACTGAAGCTTTCTTT.

This clone was recorded only once. The CDR3 region has the DNA TGTGCCAGCAGCCCGAACGACAGGGGCAATCAGCCCCAGCATTTT. The encoded protein is CASSPNDRGNQPQHF. The J gene is TRBJ1-5, the V gene TRBV27; TRBD1 matches 7 bases. V lost 6 bases, J lost 2 bases, and 7 bases stayed unmatched. CDR3 length equals 15 residues. Germline V lookup: CDR1 MNHEY, CDR2 SMNVEV (reference sequence).

The CDR3 DNA reads TGTGCCAGCAGTCGATCGCGTCTAGCTAGCACTGAAGCTTTCTTT. This translates into CASSRSRLASTEAFF. The chain uses TRBV6-6 and TRBJ1-1; D is undetermined. This CDR3 contains 15 residues. V was pared by 5 bases and J by 4 bases, with 17 bases between. Germline V gene data show CDR1 as MNHNY and CDR2 as SVGAGI (reference sequence).

Comment on this clone: At the DNA level, this CDR3 is encoded by other sequences in the same sample as well. The chain employs TRBV2 and TRBJ2-3, with 8 bases matching TRBD2. The CDR3 has 17 residues. J lost 1 base, V lost 0 bases, and 6 bases had no gene match. Per the germline V gene, CDR1 is SNHLY and CDR2 is FYNNEI. This chain's CDR3 is CASSEAPSGSGTDTQYF. Here the CDR3 DNA reads TGTGCCAGCAGTGAAGCGCCAAGCGGGAGTGGCACAGATACGCAGTATTTT.

The chain couples TRBV3-1 (or the pseudogene TRBV3-2) to TRBJ1-2, with TRBD1 identical over 8 bases. The V and J ends lost 4 bases and 8 bases, in that order; junction bases with no gene match: 9. From germline, CDR1 is LGHDT and CDR2 YNNKEL (reference sequence). The CDR3 sequence is 14 residues long. The CDR3, as DNA: TGTGCCAGCAGCCGCCAGGGGGCAAAGGGCGGCTACACCTTC. Protein: CASSRQGAKGGYTF.

The gene calls are TRBV3-1 (or the pseudogene TRBV3-2) and TRBJ2-5; D possibly corresponds to TRBD2 (5 bases). Trimming pared 1 base from V and 0 bases from J, leaving 6 bases between. The CDR3 consists of 14 residues. Looked up from germline, CDR1 is LGHDT and CDR2 is YNNKEL (reference sequence). As DNA, the CDR3 is TGTGCCAGCAGCCAAGCCGGGAACCAAGAGACCCAGTACTTC. As protein: CASSQAGNQETQYF.

The chain uses TRBV7-9 and TRBJ1-1, with 8 bases fitting TRBD1. Germline V gene data show CDR1 as SEHNR and CDR2 as FQNEAQ (reference sequence). The CDR3 length is 14 residues. The trim removed 2 bases at V and 5 bases at J, leaving 4 bases unmatched. This CDR3 reads CASSLQGAITEAFF. The CDR3 coding sequence is TGTGCCAGCAGCTTACAGGGGGCAATTACTGAAGCTTTCTTT.

The chain couples TRBV21-1 to TRBJ1-3; the table's TRBD1 call for D was not verified on the DNA. TRBV21-1 is an annotated pseudogene. CDR3 length: 11 amino acids. CDR3 sequence (DNA): TGTGCCAGCAGCACAGGAAACACCATATATTTT. Its translation is CASSTGNTIYF.

The chain carries TRBV9 and TRBJ1-3; D may be TRBD1 (5 bases). The CDR3 runs to 16 residues. The ends were cut back, 4 bases at V and 0 bases at J, with 14 bases in the middle. Per germline, CDR1 SGDLS and CDR2 YYNGEE. Written as DNA, the CDR3 is TGTGCCAGCAGCTTCGACAGTTCTCCCTCTGGAAACACCATATATTTT. Translating it yields CASSFDSSPSGNTIYF.

The chain carries TRBV27 and TRBJ1-2; 8 bases match TRBD1. V trimming: 5 bases; J trimming: 6 bases; junction bases outside the gene matches: 2. This CDR3 contains 12 residues. CDR1 is MNHEY, CDR2 SMNVEV, per germline (reference sequence). CDR3 coding DNA: TGTGCCAGCAGTGACAGGGGACATGGCTACACCTTC. This sequence encodes CASSDRGHGYTF.

In this sample, this clone turned up a few times. The chain combines TRBV10-3 with TRBJ2-6; TRBD2 is a possible D gene (5 bases). The CDR3 is 16 residues long. In germline, CDR1 is ENHRY, CDR2 SYGVKD. V lost 3 bases to trimming and J lost 2 bases, with 11 bases between them. The CDR3 coding sequence is TGTGCCATCAGTGACCCCCCCGGGGCTGGGGCCAACGTCCTGACTTTC. Translation gives CAISDPPGAGANVLTF.

This clone was seen a single time. The V gene is TRBV20-1, the J gene TRBJ1-2; weak D call: TRBD1 (5 bases). CDR1 DFQATT and CDR2 SNEGSKA come from the germline V gene (reference sequence). This CDR3 is built from 13 residues. V was cut by 3 bases and J by 5 bases, with 13 bases left in between. In DNA, the CDR3 is TGCAGTGCTAGTGCAGGGCTAGGTTATGGCTACACCTTC. Translated, it gives CSASAGLGYGYTF.

This clone was found a few times. This chain uses TRBV9 with TRBJ1-2; possible D gene TRBD1, 6 bases. With 4 bases removed from V and 0 bases from J, the gap between germline ends came to 19 bases. Germline values: CDR1 SGDLS, CDR2 YYNGEE. This CDR3 has 17 residues. The CDR3 nucleotides are TGTGCCAGCAGCCTACACCCCGGGACACGATCTAACTATGGCTACACCTTC. This encodes CASSLHPGTRSNYGYTF.

V is TRBV19 and J is TRBJ2-7; 7 positions match TRBD1. The CDR3 sequence is 14 residues long. The V gene end was trimmed by 6 bases and the J gene end by 5 bases; junction bases not matched to a gene: 10. Per germline, CDR1 LNHDA and CDR2 SQIVND (reference sequence). The CDR3 region is CASRKSQGVDEQYF. The DNA for the CDR3 is TGTGCCAGTAGGAAGTCTCAGGGGGTGGACGAGCAGTACTTC. The full variable domain, with the rest looked up from reference TRBV19 and TRBJ2-7, is DGGITQSPKYLFRKEGQNVTLSCEQNLNHDAMYWYRQDPGQGLRLIYYSQIVNDFQKGDIAEGYSVSREKKESFPLTVTSAQKNPTAFYLCASRKSQGVDEQYFGPGTRLTVT.

The chain combines TRBV3-1 (or the pseudogene TRBV3-2) with TRBJ1-1; D is perhaps TRBD1 (5 bases). From germline, CDR1 is LGHDT and CDR2 YNNKEL (reference sequence). V was shortened by 1 base and J by 4 bases, with 13 bases between the two germline ends. This CDR3 is built from 15 residues. The CDR3 reads CASSQGRVRGTEAFF. CDR3 DNA: TGTGCCAGCAGCCAAGGTAGGGTTAGGGGCACTGAAGCTTTCTTT.

This chain joins TRBV2 and TRBJ2-3, with 9 bases identical to TRBD2. CDR1 is SNHLY, CDR2 FYNNEI, per germline. The CDR3 extends over 15 amino acids. After removal of 4 bases from V and 6 bases from J, the junction contained 8 bases not matched to a gene. Here the CDR3 DNA reads TGTGCCAGCAGTGTTTATAGCGGGAGTGTGGATACGCAGTATTTT. It is translated as CASSVYSGSVDTQYF.

J is TRBJ1-1 and V is TRBV7-2, with D unresolved. The CDR3 is 15 residues long. V gave up 1 base and J gave up 4 bases, with 13 bases separating them. Germline-derived CDR1 and CDR2 are SGHTA and FQGNSA. Here the CDR3 reads CASSLVPPRGTEAFF. The CDR3 bases are TGTGCCAGCAGCTTAGTCCCTCCGAGAGGCACTGAAGCTTTCTTT.

This chain connects TRBV5-6 to TRBJ1-4, with 7 positions matching TRBD1. CDR1 is SGHDT and CDR2 is YYEEEE in the germline V gene. With V trimmed by 3 bases and J by 6 bases, 11 bases remained unmatched. The CDR3 is made up of 16 amino acids. CDR3: CASSYLQGLGDEKLFF. The CDR3, as DNA: TGTGCCAGCAGCTATCTACAGGGGCTGGGAGATGAAAAACTGTTTTTT.

The chain combines TRBV12-5 with TRBJ2-3, with TRBD2 matching 8 bases. The CDR3 covers 13 residues. Germline values: CDR1 LGHNT, CDR2 FRNRAP. V shed 7 bases, J shed 5 bases, and the junction held 5 bases outside the gene matches. The CDR3 reads CASAGGAEDTQYF. The DNA of the CDR3 is TGTGCTAGTGCGGGGGGGGCGGAAGATACGCAGTATTTT. The full variable domain, in which reference TRBV12-5 and TRBJ2-3 provide the parts outside the CDR3, is DARVTQTPRHKVTEMGQEVTMRCQPILGHNTVFWYRQTMMQGLELLAYFRNRAPLDDSGMPKDRFSAEMPDATLATLKIQPSEPRDSAVYFCASAGGAEDTQYFGPGTRLTVL.

The V call is TRBV6-5, the J call TRBJ2-5, with 11 bases aligning to TRBD1. Germline-derived CDR1 and CDR2 are MNHEY and SVGAGI. The V segment lost 5 bases and the J segment 2 bases; nucleotides outside the gene matches: 4. This CDR3 region has 15 residues. DNA of the CDR3: TGTGCCAGCAGTAGGGACAGGGGGGTACAAGAGACCCAGTACTTC. Protein: CASSRDRGVQETQYF.

The chain employs TRBV27 and TRBJ2-2; TRBD1 might be the D (6 bases). The germline V and J ends were trimmed by 1 base and 2 bases, with 14 bases remaining between them. This CDR3 is built from 17 residues. Germline V gene data show CDR1 as MNHEY and CDR2 as SMNVEV (reference sequence). The CDR3 DNA reads TGTGCCAGCAGTTTATTTTGGCAGGGGAGTAACACCGGGGAGCTGTTTTTT. Its protein is CASSLFWQGSNTGELFF.

J is TRBJ1-2 and V is TRBV18; 7 bases match TRBD1. With 3 bases clipped from V and 3 bases from J, the junction kept 4 bases outside the gene matches. CDR1 and CDR2 from the germline V gene are KGHSH and LQKENI. This CDR3 contains 14 residues. The CDR3 sequence is CASSPTGADYGYTF. CDR3 in DNA: TGTGCCAGCTCACCTACAGGGGCGGACTATGGCTACACCTTC.

V gene TRBV28 combines with J gene TRBJ1-1; 7 bases map to TRBD1. Germline V gene lookup returns CDR1 MDHEN and CDR2 SYDVKM. The CDR3 is 16 residues long. V was pared by 0 bases and J by 3 bases, with 7 bases of the junction left unmatched. The CDR3 spells CASSLWGQPGDTEAFF. The CDR3 DNA reads as TGTGCCAGCAGTTTATGGGGACAGCCCGGGGACACTGAAGCTTTCTTT.

The chain employs TRBV19 and TRBJ1-4; D ambiguous. Germline V gives CDR1 LNHDA, CDR2 SQIVND (reference sequence). The CDR3 consists of 15 residues. Trimming left V 7 bases short and J 4 bases short, with 16 bases between. The CDR3 is CASIPDREGNEKLFF. The CDR3 coding sequence is TGTGCCAGTATCCCGGACCGGGAGGGTAATGAAAAACTGTTTTTT.

The V call is TRBV9, the J call TRBJ1-3; TRBD1 agrees at 9 bases. The CDR3 loop spans 16 amino acids. With 3 bases clipped from V and 4 bases from J, the junction kept 8 bases outside the gene matches. Germline values: CDR1 SGDLS, CDR2 YYNGEE. The CDR3 loop is CASSALPTGGGNTIYF. The CDR3 nucleotides are TGTGCCAGCAGCGCCCTACCAACAGGGGGCGGAAACACCATATATTTT.